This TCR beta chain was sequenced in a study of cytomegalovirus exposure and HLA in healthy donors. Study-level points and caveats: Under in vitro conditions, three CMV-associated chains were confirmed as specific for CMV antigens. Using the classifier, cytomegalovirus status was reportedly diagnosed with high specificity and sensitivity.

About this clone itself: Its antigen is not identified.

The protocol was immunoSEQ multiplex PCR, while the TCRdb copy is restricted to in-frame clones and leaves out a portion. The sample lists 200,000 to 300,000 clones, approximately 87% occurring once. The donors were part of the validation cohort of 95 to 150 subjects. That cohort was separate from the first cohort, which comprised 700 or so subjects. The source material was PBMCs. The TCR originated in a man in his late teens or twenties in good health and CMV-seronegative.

The CDR3 spells CASRGRGNPETQYF. The CDR3 DNA reads as TGTGCCAGCAGGGGGCGGGGGAACCCAGAGACCCAGTACTTC. The chain has TRBV6-1 and TRBJ2-5; 7 nucleotides line up with TRBD2. The germline gives CDR1 MNHNS, CDR2 SASEGT. This CDR3 is built from 14 residues. V lost 6 bases and J lost 4; bases outside the gene matches: 8.